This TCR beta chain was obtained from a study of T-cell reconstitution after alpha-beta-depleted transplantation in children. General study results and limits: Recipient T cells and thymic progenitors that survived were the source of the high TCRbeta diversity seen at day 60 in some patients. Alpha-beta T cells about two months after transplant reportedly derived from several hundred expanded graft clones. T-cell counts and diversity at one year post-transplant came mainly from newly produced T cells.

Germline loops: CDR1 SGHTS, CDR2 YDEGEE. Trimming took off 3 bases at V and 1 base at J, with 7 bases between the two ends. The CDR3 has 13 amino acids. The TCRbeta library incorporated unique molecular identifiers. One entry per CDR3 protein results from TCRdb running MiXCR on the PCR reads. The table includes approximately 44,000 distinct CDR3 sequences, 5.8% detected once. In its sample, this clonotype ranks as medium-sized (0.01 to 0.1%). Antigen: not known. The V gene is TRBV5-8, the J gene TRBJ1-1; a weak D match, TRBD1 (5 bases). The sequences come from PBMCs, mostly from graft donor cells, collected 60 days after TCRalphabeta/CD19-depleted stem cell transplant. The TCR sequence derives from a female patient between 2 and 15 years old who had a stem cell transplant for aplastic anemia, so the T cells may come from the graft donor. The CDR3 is CASSWDGNTEAFF. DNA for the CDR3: TGTGCCAGCAGCTGGGACGGGAACACTGAAGCTTTCTTT.